This T cell receptor (beta chain) was sequenced for a study of blood T cell repertoires in COVID-19. Overall study: Samples came from the United States, Italy and Spain, spanning acute and convalescent COVID-19. The cDNA or gDNA used as material had been derived from T cells, B-cell-depleted T cells, or PBMCs.

Study members were between roughly 18 and 100 years old and lived in 20 to 25 US regions. Cohorts were based on clinical histories the participants reported. Trimming cost V 5 bases and J 6 bases; bases outside gene matches: 10. The CDR3 loop spans 14 amino acids. Germline CDR1 is MNHEY and CDR2 is SMNVEV (reference sequence). This clone occurred once. Profiled with immunoSEQ multiplex PCR; TCRdb holds only in-frame clones, not every one. The data show just over 300,000 clones, with almost 90% seen just once and 3.5% to 4.5% held by the top ten. This chain joins TRBV27 and TRBJ2-7; 7 bases line up with TRBD1. The specimen was PBMCs or T cells enriched from blood (not recorded which). The clonotype was recovered from a woman aged 18-29 years with acute COVID-19. The CDR3 coding sequence is TGTGCCAGCAGTCCAAGGGACAGCCCACGCGAGCAGTACTTC. Amino acids: CASSPRDSPREQYF.